The 12 T cell receptor beta chains in this list originate from one sample, sequenced in a study of CD8+CD57+ T cells in acquired aplastic anemia. Genomic DNA, the template, was used for profiling of the TCR beta VDJ and CDR3. MiXCR, run by TCRdb on the reads, gives a single entry per CDR3 protein. The table lists approximately 190,000 distinct CDR3 sequences, roughly 64% of them singletons. The sequenced material came from sorted CD4+, CD8+, or CD8+CD57+ T cells (not recorded which) from PBMCs. All receptors derive from a human donor with severe aplastic anemia or a healthy control (not recorded which).

This clonotype was recorded once. V is TRBV7-3 and J is TRBJ1-1, with 9 bases matching TRBD1. Germline V CDR1 and CDR2: SGHTA, FQGTGA. With V trimmed by 6 bases and J by 1 base, 6 bases remained unmatched. The CDR3 runs to 15 residues. The CDR3 region has the DNA TGTGCCAGCAGTCCCGGGGACAGGGAGAACACTGAAGCTTTCTTT. Translation gives CASSPGDRENTEAFF.

With regard to this clonotype: Germline is not matched at one junction end, which may reflect a read error. The chain carries TRBV7-3 and TRBJ2-3; maybe TRBD1 (5 bases). CDR1 is SGHTA, CDR2 FQGTGA, per germline. CDR3 length: 14 amino acids. CDR3: CASSSQGNADTQCF. CDR3 nucleotide sequence: TGTGCCAGCAGCTCCCAGGGTAACGCAGATACGCAGTGTTTT.

This clonotype was detected ten times or more. This sequence joins TRBV19 and TRBJ2-1; no clear D gene. Germline-derived CDR1 and CDR2 are LNHDA and SQIVND (reference sequence). The CDR3 contains 11 residues. The V end lost 3 bases, the J end lost 11 bases, and 8 bases lay between the germline ends. The CDR3 loop reads CASSIAQQQFF. The CDR3 DNA reads TGTGCCAGTAGTATTGCGCAGCAGCAGTTCTTC.

Regarding this clonotype: One end of the junction varies from germline; a read error may be responsible. The chain uses TRBV9 and TRBJ1-6; a possible D gene is TRBD1 (6 bases). The germline gives CDR1 SGDLS, CDR2 YYNGEE. This CDR3 has 14 residues. CDR3 bases: TGCGCCAGCAGCCTCTTCCAGGGGAATTCACCCCTCCACTTT. Its protein is CASSLFQGNSPLHF.

The genes are TRBV7-3 and TRBJ2-2; D may correspond to TRBD1 or TRBD2 (5 bases each). The CDR3 totals 16 residues. With 2 bases removed from V and 7 bases from J, the gap between germline ends came to 17 bases. The germline CDR1 and CDR2 sequences are SGHTA and FQGTGA. The CDR3 sequence is CASSLDGGPSHGELFF. The CDR3 bases are TGTGCCAGCAGCTTAGATGGGGGACCATCGCACGGGGAGCTGTTTTTT.

The chain links TRBV20-1 to TRBJ2-5; the D is unclear. Between the trimmed V and J ends, which lost 5 bases and 1 base, there was a span of 17 bases. Germline V lookup: CDR1 DFQATT, CDR2 SNEGSKA (reference sequence). The length of the CDR3 is 15 residues. CDR3 sequence reads: CSAHNPTETQETQYF. As DNA, the CDR3 is TGCAGTGCTCACAACCCCACAGAGACCCAAGAGACCCAGTACTTC.

The chain couples TRBV6-5 to TRBJ2-1, with D perhaps TRBD1 or TRBD2 (6 bases each). The CDR3 is made up of 18 amino acids. V gave up 0 bases and J gave up 3 bases, with 18 bases separating them. Per the germline V gene, CDR1 is MNHEY and CDR2 is SVGAGI. The CDR3 sequence is CASSYSIGGNYGYNEQFF. CDR3 coding DNA: TGTGCCAGCAGTTACTCGATCGGGGGCAACTATGGCTACAATGAGCAGTTCTTC.

This chain joins TRBV5-1 and TRBJ1-6, with D maybe TRBD1 (6 bases). Trimming took 1 base from V and 9 from J, leaving 11 bases between them. The CDR3 sequence is 14 residues long. Germline CDR1 is SGHRS and CDR2 is YFSETQ. The chain's CDR3 is CASSLTGLGSPLHF. DNA of the CDR3: TGCGCCAGCAGCTTGACAGGGTTAGGTTCACCCCTCCACTTT.

This clonotype was found a few times. This may arise from a read error, as a much more abundant clone is one base away. The chain is built from TRBV7-9 and TRBJ2-7, with D possibly TRBD2 on 6 matching bases. In germline, CDR1 is SEHNR, CDR2 FQNEAQ (reference sequence). The CDR3 has 17 residues. For the CDR3, the DNA is TGTGCCGGCAGCTCGACCCGACTTGGCGGGGTCTCCTACGAGCAGTACTTC. Amino acids: CAGSSTRLGGVSYEQYF. Drawing the rest from reference TRBV7-9 and TRBJ2-7, the complete variable domain is DTGVSQNPRHKITKRGQNVTFRCDPISEHNRLYWYRQTLGQGPEFLTYFQNEAQLEKSRLLSDRFSAERPKGSFSTLEIQRTEQGDSAMYLCAGSSTRLGGVSYEQYFGPGTRLTVT.

The chain is built from TRBV19 and TRBJ2-3; 14 bases align to TRBD2. This CDR3 has 13 residues. Germline V gene lookup returns CDR1 LNHDA and CDR2 SQIVND (reference sequence). V lost 11 bases, J lost 4 bases, and 2 bases stayed unmatched. Here the CDR3 DNA reads TGTGCCGGGACTAGCGGGGGACCAGATACGCAGTATTTT. Translation gives CAGTSGGPDTQYF.

At least ten counts were recorded for this clonotype. The CDR3 DNA sequence: TGTGCCAGTAGATCCAATAGCAATCAGCCCCAGCATTTT. It is translated as CASRSNSNQPQHF. This sequence joins TRBV19 and TRBJ1-5; D is uncertain. The V and J ends lost 6 bases and 0 bases respectively, with 6 bases between them. Germline values: CDR1 LNHDA, CDR2 SQIVND (reference sequence). The CDR3 has 13 residues. The entire variable domain, with the rest obtained from reference TRBV19 and TRBJ1-5, is as follows: DGGITQSPKYLFRKEGQNVTLSCEQNLNHDAMYWYRQDPGQGLRLIYYSQIVNDFQKGDIAEGYSVSREKKESFPLTVTSAQKNPTAFYLCASRSNSNQPQHFGDGTRLSIL.

This clonotype has a single count. The genes are TRBV6-1 and TRBJ1-3; D is ambiguous. V was clipped by 2 bases and J by 4 bases, with 15 bases between them. The CDR3 runs 16 residues. Germline lookup yields CDR1 MNHNS and CDR2 SASEGT. The CDR3 region has the DNA TGTGCCAGCAGTGAATCGGTCCCAGGTTCCGGAAACACCATATATTTT. As protein: CASSESVPGSGNTIYF.